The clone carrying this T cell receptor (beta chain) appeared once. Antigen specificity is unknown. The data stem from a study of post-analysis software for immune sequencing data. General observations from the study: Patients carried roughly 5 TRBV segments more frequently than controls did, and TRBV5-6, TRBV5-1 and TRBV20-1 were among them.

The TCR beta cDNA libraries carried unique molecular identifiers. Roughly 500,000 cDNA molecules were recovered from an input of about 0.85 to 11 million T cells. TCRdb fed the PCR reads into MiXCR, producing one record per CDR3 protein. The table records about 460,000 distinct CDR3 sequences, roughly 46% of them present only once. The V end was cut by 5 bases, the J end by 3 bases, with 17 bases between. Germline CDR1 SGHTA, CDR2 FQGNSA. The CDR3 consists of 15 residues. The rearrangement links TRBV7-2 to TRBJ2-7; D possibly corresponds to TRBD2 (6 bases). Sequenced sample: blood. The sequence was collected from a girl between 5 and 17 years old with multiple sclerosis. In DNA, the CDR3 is TGTGCCAGCAGCCCCCGCGGAGGGCCGGGCTACGAGCAGTACTTC. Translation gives CASSPRGGPGYEQYF.